A single sample gave rise to the 7 T cell receptor beta chains below, sequenced in a study of response to subunit inactivated influenza vaccine. TCRdb re-called the RT-PCR reads through MiXCR, storing one row per CDR3 protein. The data contain 750,000 to 850,000 distinct CDR3 sequences, approximately 17% of them singletons. The sequencing used PBMCs from blood, collected more than 4 days after vaccination. The source of these receptors is a man between 45 and 60 years old who received an inactivated influenza vaccine.

The sample holds a few counts of this clonotype. The chain links TRBV12-3 or TRBV12-4 to TRBJ2-7; D may correspond to TRBD1 or TRBD2 (5 bases each). The CDR3 is 14 amino acids. Trimming cost V 3 bases and J 5 bases, with 14 bases left between them. DNA for the CDR3: TGTGCCAGCAGTTTTCGAGGGGCAGCCCACGAGCAGTACTTC. This gives the protein CASSFRGAAHEQYF.

This clonotype was picked up a small number of times. The chain employs TRBV5-1 and TRBJ1-2; no clear D gene. Per the germline V gene, CDR1 is SGHRS and CDR2 is YFSETQ. Trimming took off 2 bases at V and 2 bases at J, with 10 bases between the two ends. The CDR3 runs 14 residues. Written as DNA, the CDR3 is TGCGCCAGCAGCTTTGGTGAGGGCAACTATGGCTACACCTTC. As protein: CASSFGEGNYGYTF.

This chain uses TRBV9 with TRBJ2-1; D remains unclear. The CDR3 is 12 amino acids. Trimming pared 4 bases from V and 6 bases from J, leaving 8 bases between. Germline loops: CDR1 SGDLS, CDR2 YYNGEE. The CDR3 loop reads CASSPFVNEQFF. The CDR3 coding sequence is TGTGCCAGCAGCCCCTTTGTCAATGAGCAGTTCTTC. Based on the CDR3 plus reference TRBV9 and TRBJ2-1, the full variable domain is DSGVTQTPKHLITATGQRVTLRCSPRSGDLSVYWYQQSLDQGLQFLIQYYNGEERAKGNILERFSAQQFPDLHSELNLSSLELGDSALYFCASSPFVNEQFFGPGTRLTVL.

The V and J genes are TRBV5-4 and TRBJ2-5, with 9 bases identical to TRBD2. CDR3 length: 14 amino acids. CDR1 is SGHNT, CDR2 YYREEE, per germline (reference sequence). V shed 5 bases, J shed 3 bases, and the junction held 5 bases outside the gene matches. The CDR3 DNA reads as TGTGCCAGCAGTAAGACTAGCGGCGAAGAGACCCAGTACTTC. Translated, it gives CASSKTSGEETQYF.

This clonotype was seen many times. The chain has TRBV7-2 and TRBJ1-1; D might be TRBD1 (6 bases). CDR3 size: 15 residues. Per germline, CDR1 SGHTA and CDR2 FQGNSA. Deletions cut 4 bases from V and 4 bases from J, with 16 bases between. The CDR3 DNA follows: TGTGCCAGCAGCTCTCGTACAGGGTCCGGCACTGAAGCTTTCTTT. It yields the protein CASSSRTGSGTEAFF.

This chain connects TRBV30 to TRBJ1-1; D remains ambiguous. This CDR3 has 11 residues. Per the germline V gene, CDR1 is GTSNPN and CDR2 is SVGIG (reference sequence). The V end was cut by 2 bases, the J end by 3 bases, with 4 bases between. The CDR3 coding sequence is TGTGCCTGGAGTTTATACACTGAAGCTTTCTTT. It specifies CAWSLYTEAFF.

The table lists this clonotype with a few counts. This sequence joins TRBV6-5 and TRBJ2-5; a weak D match, TRBD1 (5 bases). There are 14 residues in the CDR3. The germline V gene encodes CDR1 MNHEY and CDR2 SVGAGI. Trimming shortened V by 1 base and J by 1 base, and 7 bases separated the two germline ends. This CDR3 is CASSYYTGQETQYF. CDR3 DNA: TGTGCCAGCAGTTACTACACAGGCCAAGAGACCCAGTACTTC.